This T cell receptor beta chain was sequenced during a study of T-cell reconstitution after alpha-beta-depleted transplantation in children. Overall study findings and caveats: Some patients owed their high day-60 TCRbeta diversity to surviving recipient T cells and thymic progenitors. The origin of alpha-beta T cells about two months after transplant was reportedly several hundred expanded graft clones.

As for this clonotype: As yet, its antigen is unknown.

V was cut by 6 bases and J by 0 bases, with 14 bases left in between. Germline V gives CDR1 MNHEY, CDR2 SMNVEV (reference sequence). This CDR3 spans 15 amino acids. Unique molecular identifiers were incorporated during preparation of the TCRbeta library. TCRdb reprocessed the PCR reads with MiXCR, giving one entry per CDR3 protein. The sample contains almost 250,000 distinct CDR3 sequences, about 26% of which appear only once. The specimen comprised PBMCs, sampled before TCRalphabeta/CD19-depleted stem cell transplant. This chain uses TRBV27 with TRBJ1-1, with D hard to call. This sequence was found in a girl aged 2 to 10 with Fanconi anemia, due to receive a stem cell transplant. The DNA for the CDR3 is TGTGCCAGCAGATTGGCGGGCAGCATGAACACTGAAGCTTTCTTT. It is translated as CASRLAGSMNTEAFF.